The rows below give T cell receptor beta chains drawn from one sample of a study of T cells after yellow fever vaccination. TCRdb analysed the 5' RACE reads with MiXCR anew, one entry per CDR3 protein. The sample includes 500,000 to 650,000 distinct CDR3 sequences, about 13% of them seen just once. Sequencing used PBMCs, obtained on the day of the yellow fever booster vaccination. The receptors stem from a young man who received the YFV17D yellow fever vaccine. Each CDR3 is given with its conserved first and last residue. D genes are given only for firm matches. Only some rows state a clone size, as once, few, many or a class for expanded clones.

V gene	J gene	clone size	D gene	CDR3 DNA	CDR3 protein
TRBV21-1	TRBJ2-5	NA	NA	TGTGCCAGGAGCAAAGGGGCCAGGGGTGCGGAGACCCAGTACTTC	CARSKGARGAETQYF
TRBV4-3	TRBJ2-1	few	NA	TGCGCCAGCAGCCAAGATGGGGGTAGTTTCAATGAGCAGTTCTTC	CASSQDGGSFNEQFF
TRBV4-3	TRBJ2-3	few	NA	TGCGCCAGCAGCCAATGGCGACAGTCGACAGATACGCAGTATTTT	CASSQWRQSTDTQYF
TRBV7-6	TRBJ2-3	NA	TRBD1	TGTGCCAGCAGCCCGACCGACAGGGGGCCAGATACGCAGTATTTT	CASSPTDRGPDTQYF
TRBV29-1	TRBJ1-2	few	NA	TGCAGCGTTGACGGCGCGGACTCCTCTGGCTACACCTTC	CSVDGADSSGYTF
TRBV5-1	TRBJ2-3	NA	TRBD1	TGCGCCAGCAGAGGGACAGGGGGCTCAGATACGCAGTATTTT	CASRGTGGSDTQYF
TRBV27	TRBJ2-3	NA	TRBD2	TGTGCCAGCAGTCTCGGGACTAGCTTCTTTCCAGATACGCAGTATTTT	CASSLGTSFFPDTQYF
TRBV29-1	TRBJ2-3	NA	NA	TGCAGCGTTGCCTCTGGTCTGGATACGCAGTTTTTT	CSVASGLDTQFF
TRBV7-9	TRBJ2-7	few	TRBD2	TGTGCCAGCAGCCTCATAGCGGGAGGGTATGGCGAGCAGTACTTC	CASSLIAGGYGEQYF
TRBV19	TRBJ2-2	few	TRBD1	TGTGCCAGTAGAAAGGAGACAGGGTATCTCACCGGGGAGCTGTTTTTT	CASRKETGYLTGELFF
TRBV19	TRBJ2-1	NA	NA	TGTGCCAGTAGCGGGCTGCTAGCGAAACCCTACAATGAGCAGTTCTTC	CASSGLLAKPYNEQFF
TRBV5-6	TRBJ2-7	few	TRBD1	TGTGCCAGCAGCAGACAGGGTTACGACGAGCAGTACTTC	CASSRQGYDEQYF
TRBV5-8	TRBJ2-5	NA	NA	TGTGCCAGCAGCTGGGATGGGCAGGGTACGGAGGAGACCCAGTACTTC	CASSWDGQGTEETQYF
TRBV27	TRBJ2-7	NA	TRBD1	TGTGCCAGCAGTCGCGGACAGGGGGGCTCCTACGAGCAGTACTTC	CASSRGQGGSYEQYF
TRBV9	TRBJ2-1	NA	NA	TGTGCCAGCAGCGTAGGTAGCGTGGGGGATTCGTTCTTC	CASSVGSVGDSFF
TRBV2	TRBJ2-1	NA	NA	TGTGCCAGCAGTGAAATGGAGAACTCCTACAATGAGCAGTTCTTC	CASSEMENSYNEQFF
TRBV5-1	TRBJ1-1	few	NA	TGCGCCAGCAGCTTGGCGAACCCCGGGGAGACTGAAGCTTTCTTT	CASSLANPGETEAFF
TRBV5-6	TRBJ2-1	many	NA	TGTGCCAGCAGACTGCCCTCTGGGGGAGGTAGACACAATGAGCAGTTCTTC	CASRLPSGGGRHNEQFF
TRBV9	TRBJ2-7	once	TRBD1	TGTGCCAGCAGCCCCCCGGGACAGGGGACCTCCTACGAGCAGTACTTC	CASSPPGQGTSYEQYF
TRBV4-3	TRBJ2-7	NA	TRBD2	TGCGCCAGCAGCCCCGAACTAGCGGGAGGGTCGTACGAGCAGTACTTC	CASSPELAGGSYEQYF
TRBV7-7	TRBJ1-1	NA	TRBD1	TGTGCCAGGTGGGGACAGGGTAAATCGGACACTGAAGCTTTCTTT	CARWGQGKSDTEAFF
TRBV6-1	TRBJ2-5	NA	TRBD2	TGTGCCAGCGGACTAGCGGGAGGTTCTGAGACCCAGTACTTC	CASGLAGGSETQYF
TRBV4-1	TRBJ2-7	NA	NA	TGCGCCAGCAGCCCCTCGCAGGGGCAAATCTACGAGCAGTACTTC	CASSPSQGQIYEQYF
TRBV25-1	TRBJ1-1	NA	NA	TGTGCCAGCTCGGTAGGGGAGGTCACTGAAGCTTTCTTT	CASSVGEVTEAFF
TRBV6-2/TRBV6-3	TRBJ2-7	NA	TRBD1	TGTGCCAACAACCTCAACCGGGACAGGCGGAGCTCCTACGAGCAGTACTTC	CANNLNRDRRSSYEQYF
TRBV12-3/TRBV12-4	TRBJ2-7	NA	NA	TGTGCCAGCAAGGTCGGTAGCTCCTACGAGCAGTACTTC	CASKVGSSYEQYF
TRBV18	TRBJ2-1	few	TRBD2	TGTGCCACCCTCACCGGGACTAGTGTTGTGAATGAGCAGTTCTTC	CATLTGTSVVNEQFF
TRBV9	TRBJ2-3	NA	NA	TGTGCCAGCAGCGTAGAGGGCCTAGGGGATACGCAGTATTTT	CASSVEGLGDTQYF